This T cell receptor beta chain was sequenced for a study of T cells in Graves' hyperthyroidism and ophthalmopathy. The overall study: Peripheral blood specimens were obtained at initial diagnosis, prior to any treatment. Points from the study as a whole: Researchers found most expanded thyroid clonotypes above 0.001 in blood as well. From stable hyperthyroidism, ophthalmopathy was set apart by a 13 V-J model. Prediction of ophthalmopathy progression came a median approximately 6 months pre-onset.

V shed 3 bases, J shed 7 bases, and the junction held 8 bases outside the gene matches. CDR3 length: 16 residues. Germline V lookup: CDR1 LGHDT, CDR2 YNNKEL (reference sequence). This clonotype was observed many times. Its antigen is not known. Using RNA transcripts as the source, TCR beta CDR3 regions were amplified. The TCR CDR3 first-round RT-PCR relied on the HTBI primer set. One entry per CDR3 protein, called by TCRdb with MiXCR from the multiplex PCR reads. In the table there are about 400,000 distinct CDR3 sequences, more than 13% of which are singletons. This chain joins TRBV3-1 and TRBJ2-2; 10 bases agree with TRBD2. Sequencing was performed on blood. This clonotype originated in a woman aged 25 to 39 with Graves' hyperthyroidism. The DNA for the CDR3 is TGTGCCAGCAGCCAGCGGACTAGCGGACGTATCGGGGAGCTGTTTTTT. It translates to CASSQRTSGRIGELFF.